A selection of T cell receptor beta chains follows, all from one sample in a study of T cells after yellow fever vaccination. Each CDR3 protein is one row after TCRdb ran MiXCR on the 5' RACE reads. The profile shows under 250,000 distinct CDR3 sequences, 6.5% to 8.5% of them singletons. Sequences were derived from CD4+ T cells sorted from PBMCs, sampled 15 days after the yellow fever booster vaccination. Receptor source: a man aged 25 to 40 who received the YFV17D yellow fever vaccine. CDR3s include the opening cysteine and the closing phenylalanine or tryptophan. A D gene is named only where the DNA matches it firmly. Size tells how often a clone was seen (once, few, many) or the class of an expanded clone, and some rows leave it out.

clone_size j_call v_call d_call cdr3_aa cdr3_nt
few TRBJ2-2 TRBV23-1 NA CASTQPRRAANTGELFF TGCGCCAGCACACAACCCCGGAGGGCAGCGAACACCGGGGAGCTGTTTTTT
many TRBJ2-7 TRBV20-1 TRBD2 CSARQKLADYYEQYF TGCAGTGCTAGACAAAAACTAGCGGATTACTACGAGCAGTACTTC
few TRBJ2-5 TRBV12-3/TRBV12-4 NA CASSLAGTRGETQYF TGTGCCAGCAGTTTAGCGGGCACCCGTGGGGAGACCCAGTACTTC
NA TRBJ2-5 TRBV7-8 NA CASSLDVARARETQYF TGTGCCAGCAGCTTAGATGTGGCACGGGCCCGGGAGACCCAGTACTTC
many TRBJ2-5 TRBV12-3/TRBV12-4 NA CASSLTGETQYF TGTGCCAGCAGCCTAACAGGGGAGACCCAGTACTTC
few TRBJ2-1 TRBV27 TRBD1 CASSQGAAYNEQFF TGTGCCAGCAGTCAGGGGGCCGCCTACAATGAGCAGTTCTTC
NA TRBJ1-3 TRBV5-1 NA CASSLAVGDGNTIYF TGCGCCAGCAGCTTGGCGGTAGGGGATGGAAACACCATATATTTT
few TRBJ2-1 TRBV25-1 NA CASSPRGLATYNEQFF TGTGCCAGCAGTCCTCGTGGTCTAGCGACGTACAATGAGCAGTTCTTC
few TRBJ2-7 TRBV18 TRBD1 CASSRGTGSYEQYF TGTGCCAGCTCTCGGGGGACAGGGTCCTACGAGCAGTACTTC
NA TRBJ1-5 TRBV18 NA CASSPLGGRQPQHF TGTGCCAGCTCACCTCTAGGGGGAAGGCAGCCCCAGCATTTT
many TRBJ2-2 TRBV18 TRBD2 CASSDASGANTGELFF TGTGCCAGCTCAGACGCTAGCGGGGCGAACACCGGGGAGCTGTTTTTT
many TRBJ2-4 TRBV20-1 NA CSARDSLAKNIQYF TGCAGTGCTAGAGACAGCCTAGCCAAAAACATTCAGTACTTC
few TRBJ2-7 TRBV19 TRBD1 CASRNTGGNEQYF TGTGCCAGTAGAAATACAGGGGGCAACGAGCAGTACTTC
NA TRBJ2-1 TRBV6-2/TRBV6-3 NA CASNPDSWANEQFF TGTGCCAGCAACCCGGACAGTTGGGCCAATGAGCAGTTCTTC
many TRBJ2-3 TRBV5-1 TRBD2 CASSQAGGLAGADTQYF TGCGCCAGCAGCCAGGCCGGGGGGCTAGCGGGGGCAGATACGCAGTATTTT
NA TRBJ2-1 TRBV6-5 NA CASSPLRGPQFF TGTGCCAGCAGTCCACTAAGAGGGCCTCAGTTCTTC
many TRBJ2-3 TRBV10-3 NA CAISRPGAASTDTQYF TGTGCCATCAGTCGACCCGGGGCAGCCAGCACAGATACGCAGTATTTT
few TRBJ2-1 TRBV7-8 NA CASSLAGWDNEQFF TGTGCCAGCAGCTTAGCAGGGTGGGACAATGAGCAGTTCTTC
NA TRBJ1-2 TRBV20-1 NA CSAARGLRYGYTF TGCAGTGCCGCGAGAGGGCTTCGCTATGGCTACACCTTC
NA TRBJ2-3 TRBV7-8 NA CASSFGTYRTDTQYF TGTGCCAGCAGCTTCGGGACCTATCGCACAGATACGCAGTATTTT
many TRBJ2-5 TRBV7-2 TRBD2 CASSLTSGTQETQYF TGTGCCAGCAGCCTGACTAGCGGCACCCAAGAGACCCAGTACTTC
few TRBJ1-6 TRBV25-1 TRBD1 CASSGTGDFSPLHF TGTGCCAGCAGTGGGACAGGGGACTTTTCACCCCTCCACTTT
few TRBJ2-7 TRBV5-1 NA CASSLGGTNSYEQYF TGCGCCAGCAGCTTGGGGGGCACCAACTCCTACGAGCAGTACTTC
few TRBJ2-3 TRBV20-1 TRBD2 CSANSGRAPDTQYF TGCAGTGCTAATAGCGGGAGGGCCCCAGATACGCAGTATTTT
few TRBJ1-1 TRBV12-3/TRBV12-4 NA CASSSPRVNTEAFF TGTGCCAGCAGTTCCCCCAGAGTGAACACTGAAGCTTTCTTT
NA TRBJ1-3 TRBV5-4 NA CASSFSGTAGNTIYF TGTGCCAGCAGCTTCTCCGGGACCGCTGGAAACACCATATATTTT
few TRBJ1-2 TRBV5-6 NA CASSLGLRPGYTF TGTGCCAGCAGCTTGGGTCTCAGGCCTGGCTACACCTTC
NA TRBJ2-7 TRBV20-1 NA CSITGISYEQYF TGCAGTATTACAGGGATTTCCTACGAGCAGTACTTC